This T cell receptor beta chain derives from a study of blood T cell repertoires in COVID-19. Whole-study context: From the United States, Italy and Spain came samples of acute and convalescent COVID-19. In each case, the material was cDNA or gDNA derived from T cells, B-cell-depleted T cells, or PBMCs.

Per the germline V gene, CDR1 is MRHNA and CDR2 is SNTAGT. Between the trimmed V and J ends, which lost 10 bases and 1 base, there was a span of 5 bases. This CDR3 contains 12 residues. The repertoire was sequenced with immunoSEQ multiplex PCR; TCRdb's copy has only in-frame clones and lacks some. The repertoire holds about 170,000 clones, with about four fifths as singletons. The sequence was collected from a man aged 40-55 years who had recovered from COVID-19. Material: peripheral blood. The chain joins TRBV6-4 to TRBJ2-6; no firm D call. CDR3 region: CANPSGANVLTF. The CDR3 nucleotides read TGTGCCAATCCTTCTGGGGCCAACGTCCTGACTTTC.